This T cell receptor beta chain is drawn from a study of blood T cell repertoires in COVID-19. Study-level information: Samples representing acute and convalescent COVID-19 were sourced from the United States, Italy and Spain.

Per the authors' pipeline: Amplification from reference gene primers served as the basis for estimated nucleated cell counts. Here immunoSEQ multiplex PCR was the method, and the copy in TCRdb shows in-frame clones only, minus some. The DNA was the basis for D and trimming; V, J and clone size are from that table. The profile shows roughly 100,000 clones, 85% to 90% of them singletons. V gave up 0 bases and J gave up 1 base; unmatched junction bases: 2. Germline CDR1 and CDR2: GTSNPN and SVGIG (reference sequence). The CDR3 totals 14 residues. J is TRBJ1-1 and V is TRBV30; 7 bases match TRBD1. The origin of this receptor is a man aged 50-59 years with acute or convalescent COVID-19. The sample consisted of peripheral blood. For the CDR3, the DNA is TGTGCCTGGAGTGTAAGGGGGCCGAACACTGAAGCTTTCTTT. Translated: CAWSVRGPNTEAFF.